The sample holds one count of the clone carrying this TCR beta chain. The antigen is undetermined. Healthy Russian Caucasian donors spanned ages 6 to 90 years. The record originates from a study of blood T cells in healthy people across ages. As for the study in general: Template switching picked up about one barcoded beta molecule for each two T cells.

The V end lost 4 bases, the J end lost 2 bases, and 14 bases lay between the germline ends. Germline CDR1 SGHVS, CDR2 FQNEAQ. The CDR3 consists of 16 residues. Study-wide results and limits: The CMV status of each donor remained undetermined, and this could have confounded shifts in expanded clonotypes.

Alongside a J-beta primer mix, a sample-barcoded 5' primer served in a second PCR lasting 7 to 11 cycles. MiXCR, applied by TCRdb to the 5' RACE reads, yields one record per CDR3 protein. Of around 2 million distinct CDR3 sequences listed, roughly two fifths were seen once; the top ten hold around 23%. The specimen was blood. This sequence originates from a human donor in good health. This rearrangement joins TRBV7-8 to TRBJ2-2; weak D call: TRBD1 (6 bases). The CDR3 DNA reads TGTGCCAGCAGCTCATTAGACAGGCTCAACACCGGGGAGCTGTTTTTT. Protein product: CASSSLDRLNTGELFF. The variable domain in full, with the rest retrieved from reference TRBV7-8 and TRBJ2-2, is GAGVSQSPRYKVAKRGQDVALRCDPISGHVSLFWYQQALGQGPEFLTYFQNEAQLDKSGLPSDRFFAERPEGSVSTLKIQRTQQEDSAVYLCASSSLDRLNTGELFFGEGSRLTVL.